The 18 T cell receptor beta chains reported below all come from one sample, sequenced in a study of blood T cell repertoires in COVID-19. TCRdb's copy holds only in-frame clones and misses some; the assay was immunoSEQ multiplex PCR. Of roughly 130,000 clones listed, 90% are singletons. Source material: peripheral blood. The receptors originated from a man between 50 and 59 years old with active COVID-19.

J is TRBJ2-1 and V is TRBV27; weak D call: TRBD2 (5 bases). The ends were cut back, 8 bases at V and 6 bases at J, with 17 bases in the middle. The CDR3 is made up of 14 amino acids. Germline V lookup: CDR1 MNHEY, CDR2 SMNVEV (reference sequence). Here the CDR3 reads CASYHMGSSNEQFF. In nucleotides, the CDR3 is TGTGCCAGCTACCACATGGGGAGTAGCAATGAGCAGTTCTTC.

This clone was seen once. The V gene is TRBV12-5, the J gene TRBJ2-4, with TRBD2 matching over 9 bases. Per the germline V gene, CDR1 is LGHNT and CDR2 is FRNRAP. The CDR3 is made up of 18 amino acids. J lost 0 bases, V lost 2 bases, and 8 bases had no gene match. In DNA, the CDR3 is TGTGCTAGTGGTTTGTCCCAGACTAGCGGAGTAGCCAAAAACATTCAGTACTTC. Translating it yields CASGLSQTSGVAKNIQYF.

The table lists this clone with a count of one. The chain employs TRBV3-1 (or the pseudogene TRBV3-2) and TRBJ2-3, with 9 bases fitting TRBD2. The junction had 11 bases not matched to a gene; V was cut back by 4 bases and J by 12 bases. The CDR3 spans 14 residues. The germline V gene encodes CDR1 LGHDT and CDR2 YNNKEL (reference sequence). The CDR3 is CASSPTRLAVDQYF. In DNA form, the CDR3 reads TGTGCCAGCAGCCCAACCCGACTAGCGGTGGACCAGTATTTT.

The chain is built from TRBV29-1 and TRBJ2-1, with 9 bases lining up with TRBD1. The CDR3 is 15 amino acids. CDR1 and CDR2 from the germline V gene are SQVTM and ANQGSEA. V was pared by 7 bases and J by 4 bases, with 11 bases of the junction left unmatched. Here the CDR3 DNA reads TGCAGCGCCCAAGCAAGACAGGGGGTGTACAATGAGCAGTTCTTC. It specifies CSAQARQGVYNEQFF.

The chain carries TRBV12-5 and TRBJ1-4; D is unresolved. CDR1 is LGHNT and CDR2 is FRNRAP in the germline V gene. The CDR3 has 16 residues. The V and J ends lost 1 base and 1 base respectively, with 10 bases between them. The CDR3 region is CASGLGSGGTNEKLFF. The CDR3 bases are TGTGCTAGTGGTTTGGGATCAGGAGGAACTAATGAAAAACTGTTTTTT.

This chain links TRBV5-1 with TRBJ2-1; TRBD2 matches 9 bases. The CDR3 contains 17 residues. Losses at the gene ends were 0 bases for V and 7 bases for J; bases not matched to a gene: 11. The germline V gene has CDR1 SGHRS and CDR2 YFSETQ. The CDR3 coding sequence is TGCGCCAGCAGCTTGGTAGCTAGCGGGACGGCGGGGAATGAGCAGTTCTTC. Its protein is CASSLVASGTAGNEQFF.

This chain connects TRBV29-1 to TRBJ2-3; 10 nucleotides align to TRBD2. Germline V gene lookup returns CDR1 SQVTM and CDR2 ANQGSEA. CDR3 length equals 18 residues. J was trimmed by 4 bases and V by 0 bases; bases with no gene match: 13. The CDR3: CSVEELMLSGRAPDTQYF. CDR3 DNA: TGCAGCGTTGAAGAGCTAATGTTAAGCGGGAGGGCCCCAGATACGCAGTATTTT.

The chain uses TRBV24-1 and TRBJ1-2; tentatively, D is TRBD1 (6 bases). Trimming took 4 bases from V and 9 from J, leaving 17 bases between them. The V gene's germline CDR1 is KGHDR and CDR2 SFDVKD. This CDR3 comprises 14 residues. CDR3 nucleotide sequence: TGTGCCACCAGTGAACGAACAGGGTTGGGACGCTACACCTTC. It encodes CATSERTGLGRYTF.

This clone was seen just once. The gene calls are TRBV2 and TRBJ2-2; a weak D match, TRBD1 (6 bases). Germline CDR1 is SNHLY and CDR2 is FYNNEI. The length of the CDR3 is 14 residues. Deletions cut 5 bases from V and 4 bases from J, with 11 bases between. The CDR3 nucleotides are TGTGCCAGCAGTAGGACAGCAATCACCGGGGAGCTGTTTTTT. It yields the protein CASSRTAITGELFF.

The gene calls are TRBV18 and TRBJ2-4, with 9 bases aligning to TRBD1. The CDR3 sequence is 15 residues long. V trimming: 5 bases; J trimming: 7 bases; junction bases outside the gene matches: 9. Germline CDR1 reads KGHSH; CDR2 reads LQKENI. For the CDR3, the DNA is TGTGCCAGCTCATCGCAACAGGGGGCGGAGAACATTCAGTACTTC. Encoded protein: CASSSQQGAENIQYF.

This chain connects TRBV6-1 to TRBJ2-3; D is perhaps TRBD1 (6 bases). The CDR3 consists of 16 residues. V was cut by 1 base and J by 4 bases, with 15 bases left in between. Germline V gives CDR1 MNHNS, CDR2 SASEGT. CDR3 nucleotide sequence: TGTGCCAGCAGTGAAGTTTTAGGCAGGGGACCAGATACGCAGTATTTT. This codes for CASSEVLGRGPDTQYF.

The chain uses TRBV9 and TRBJ1-6; D call uncertain. Germline values: CDR1 SGDLS, CDR2 YYNGEE. There are 14 residues in the CDR3. Trimming removed 0 bases at V and 7 bases at J, with 8 bases between. The CDR3 coding sequence is TGTGCCAGCAGCGTAGACCCCCTAAATTCACCCCTCCACTTT. It specifies CASSVDPLNSPLHF.

The CDR3 coding sequence is TGTGCCAGCAGTGAGTGGGAGGATGCCTACGAGCAGTACGTC. It yields the protein CASSEWEDAYEQYV. V gene TRBV6-1 combines with J gene TRBJ2-7, with D maybe TRBD2 (6 bases). CDR1 is MNHNS and CDR2 is SASEGT in the germline V gene. The V gene lost 3 bases and the J gene lost 2 bases, with 11 bases spanning the gap. This CDR3 has 14 residues.

The J gene is TRBJ1-2, the V gene TRBV5-1; D is uncertain. The CDR3 has 14 residues. V was shortened by 0 bases and J by 4 bases, with 10 bases between the two germline ends. Germline assignment: CDR1 SGHRS and CDR2 YFSETQ. CDR3 loop: CASSLDPLFYGYTF. The CDR3 DNA reads TGCGCCAGCAGCTTGGATCCCCTCTTCTATGGCTACACCTTC. The full variable domain, in which reference TRBV5-1 and TRBJ1-2 provide the parts outside the CDR3, is KAGVTQTPRYLIKTRGQQVTLSCSPISGHRSVSWYQQTPGQGLQFLFEYFSETQRNKGNFPGRFSGRQFSNSRSEMNVSTLELGDSALYLCASSLDPLFYGYTFGSGTRLTVV.

This clone appeared once. This chain uses TRBV25-1 with TRBJ1-2; D call uncertain. The length of the CDR3 is 17 residues. Per the germline V gene, CDR1 is MGHDK and CDR2 is SYGVNS. V lost 1 base to trimming and J lost 7 bases, with 22 bases between them. CDR3 in amino acids: CASSESAGGKLMGGYTF. The CDR3, as DNA: TGTGCCAGCAGTGAATCGGCGGGCGGCAAATTGATGGGTGGCTACACCTTC.

The chain couples TRBV12-3 or TRBV12-4 to TRBJ1-1; D perhaps matches TRBD1 (5 bases). Trimming removed 8 bases from V and 5 bases from J, with 15 bases in between. The CDR3 contains 13 residues. DNA for the CDR3: TGTGCCAGCTCGGGGCGGGGTGTAACTGAAGCTTTCTTT. Translating gives CASSGRGVTEAFF.

In this sample, this clone turned up once. V gene TRBV6-6 combines with J gene TRBJ2-7; D remains unclear. Germline assignment: CDR1 MNHNY and CDR2 SVGAGI (reference sequence). The V end lost 5 bases, the J end lost 0 bases, and 8 bases lay between the germline ends. CDR3 length: 13 amino acids. In DNA form, the CDR3 reads TGTGCCAGCAGTCCTGGCCGCTCCTACGAGCAGTACGTC. As protein: CASSPGRSYEQYV.

The V gene is TRBV29-1, the J gene TRBJ2-5; TRBD1 matches at 10 bases. The CDR3 contains 14 residues. The trim removed 7 bases at V and 2 bases at J, leaving 7 bases unmatched. The germline CDR1 and CDR2 sequences are SQVTM and ANQGSEA. The CDR3, as DNA: TGCAGCGCCGGACAGGGGGGATTACAAGAGACCCAGTACTTC. Amino acid sequence: CSAGQGGLQETQYF.